The clone carrying this T cell receptor (beta chain) was seen more than once but under ten times. This sample is part of a study of blood T cell repertoires in COVID-19. Looking at the study overall: Samples representing acute and convalescent COVID-19 were sourced from the United States, Italy and Spain.

Germline V gives CDR1 ENHRY, CDR2 SYGVKD. CDR3 length equals 13 residues. The J segment lost 2 bases and the V segment lost 10 bases, leaving 7 bases of the junction unmatched. TCRdb keeps only in-frame clones here, not all; method: immunoSEQ multiplex PCR. The sample yields about 130,000 clones, over 70% seen once. The chain combines TRBV10-3 with TRBJ2-5; TRBD1 aligns across 7 bases. Sequenced: peripheral blood. This receptor was taken from a woman between 45 and 60 years old with acute or convalescent COVID-19. The CDR3, as DNA: TGTGCCACCGGGACAGCGTCTCAAGAGACCCAGTACTTC. Amino acid sequence: CATGTASQETQYF.